What follows is one T cell receptor beta chain and its context. This clonotype has just one count. Its cognate antigen has yet to be identified. Within one base of it there is no much larger clone, and no base qualities were kept. A single read makes a weak case. RNA was extracted using the RNeasy kit, and roughly 0.5 to 1 ug of the RNA was reverse transcribed with random hexamers. The immunoSEQ multiplex PCR assay, covering 54 Vbeta and 13 Jbeta segments, was used to amplify TCR beta CDR3 regions. PCR amplification bias was corrected using a synthetic template baseline for primer optimization and computational correction. The authors' pipeline ran thus. Only productive sequences were kept, with reads annotated to V, D and J genes according to IMGT and analyzed in immunoSEQ Analyzer. Clonality was computed as one minus Shannon entropy normalized by log2 of the number of productive unique sequences. Public and private clones were assessed among the 100 most prevalent clones of each patient and control. Susac-specific clones were defined as absent from healthy and MS cohorts, over a thousand published viral clones and other ImmuneACCESS disease sequences. Through fastp at Q25 and MiXCR, TCRdb rebuilt clones from the public reads, retaining in-frame beta chains. Every CDR3 protein is listed once, alongside the most common genes and DNA of its rows. Here the V and J calls rest on TCRdb's processing, not on the authors' analysis. This sample lists some 250,000 distinct CDR3 sequences; 95% to 97% were detected once. The ten largest account for 0.095% to 0.12% of the sample.

High-throughput TCR beta sequencing profiled peripheral blood CD8+ and CD4+ T cells from healthy donors, Susac syndrome patients and multiple sclerosis patients. The Susac syndrome patients fulfilled recently defined diagnostic criteria for either definite or probable disease. Bulk CD8+ and CD4+ T cells were purified by magnetic negative isolation, while CD8+ TEMRA cells were enriched using FACS. Blood was collected in EDTA tubes and processed within 24 hours, with PBMCs isolated through density gradient centrifugation. PBMCs destined for TCR sequencing were cryopreserved in liquid nitrogen and later thawed in a 37 °C water bath. Purity of sorted or isolated CD4+, CD8+ and CD8+ TEMRA cells was at least 90%. These data originate in a study of CD8 T cells in Susac syndrome (dated by TCRdb to between 2018 and 2021). Context from the whole study: Among the sequenced Susac syndrome patients, six had clinically active disease and about eight were in clinical remission. At the time of blood withdrawal, Susac syndrome patients were either therapy-naive, taking corticosteroids (with some also receiving IVIg), or on IVIg alone. Repertoire sequencing was used to test whether CD8+ T cell activation and differentiation in Susac syndrome was antigen driven.

Study-level results and caveats: The TCR sequencing and HLA analysis was acknowledged to have included a relatively small number of individuals. The CD4+ T cell repertoire of patients with Susac syndrome showed no detectable clonal expansion.

A distance of 6 bases separates the germline ends of V and J, which lose 3 bases and 2 bases respectively. The CDR3 runs 13 amino acids, cysteine and phenylalanine included. Only the CDR3 DNA stays, 39 bases, in frame from base 1. This receptor was identified in a human donor with Susac syndrome. Material: CD4+ T cells from PBMCs. The chain is made from TRBV12-3 or TRBV12-4 and TRBJ2-3; no confident D gene assignment can be made. The sequenced DNA is TGTGCCAGCAGTTTCCCGTTCACAGATACGCAGTATTTT. Protein translation: CASSFPFTDTQYF.